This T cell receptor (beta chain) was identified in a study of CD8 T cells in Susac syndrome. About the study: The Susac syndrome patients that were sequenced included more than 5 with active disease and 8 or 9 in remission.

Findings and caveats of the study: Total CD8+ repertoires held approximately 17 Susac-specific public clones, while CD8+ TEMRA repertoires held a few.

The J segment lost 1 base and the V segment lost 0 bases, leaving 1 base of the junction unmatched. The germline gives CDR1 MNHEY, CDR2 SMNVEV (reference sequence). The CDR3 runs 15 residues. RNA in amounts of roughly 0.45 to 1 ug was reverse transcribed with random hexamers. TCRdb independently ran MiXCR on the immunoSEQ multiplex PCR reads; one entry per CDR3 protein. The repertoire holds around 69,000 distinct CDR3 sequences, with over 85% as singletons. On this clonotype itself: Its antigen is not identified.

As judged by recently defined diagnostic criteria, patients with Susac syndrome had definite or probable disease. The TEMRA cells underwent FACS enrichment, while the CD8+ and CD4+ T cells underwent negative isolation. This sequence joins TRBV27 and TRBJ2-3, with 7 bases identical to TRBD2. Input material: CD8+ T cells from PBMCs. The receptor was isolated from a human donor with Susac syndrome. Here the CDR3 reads CASSLSAGGTDTQYF. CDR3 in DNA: TGTGCCAGCAGTTTATCGGCGGGGGGCACAGATACGCAGTATTTT.